This section outlines one T cell receptor (beta chain) sequence together with its context. The antigen it recognizes is unknown. The record has no base qualities; no much larger clone is one base away. These data come from a study of T cell responses to AZD1222 COVID-19 vaccine (TCRdb year 2021). With regard to the full study: AZD1222 recipients with second doses at about 4 weeks or about 12 weeks were pooled, because spike-specific TCR depth and breadth did not differ between schedules. A total of just over 230 trial participants underwent TCR sequencing, of whom some 200 had received two doses of AZD1222 and 26 had received two doses of the MenACWY control vaccine. Trial participants were enrolled by age into 18-55, 56-69 and 70-plus year subgroups, with about 150, 28 and 57 TCR-sequenced participants respectively.

The sample's time point label is to be understood as: baseline before first vaccination. The vaccinee samples were drawn from two UK trials, COV001 and COV002, one of which was a single-blind randomized controlled phase 2/3 trial testing AZD1222 (ChAdOx1 nCoV-19) in healthy adults. Trial participant PBMC samples were collected at day 0 and day 28 after the second dose for TCRbeta chain sequencing. The CDR3 regions of human TCRbeta chains were subjected to immunosequencing. The original pipeline was this. Repertoire TCRs were checked for matches against a reference library of SARS-CoV-2-specific TCRs that had been generated using the MIRA antigen-specificity platform. Breadth was defined as the fraction of unique TCRs that were SARS-CoV-2-associated, and depth was defined as the fraction of total T cells that were SARS-CoV-2-associated. Using the MIRA data, each spike-specific TCR was assigned both to the spike region to which the TCR was reactive and to a CD4 or CD8 class. Log10-transformed breadth and depth values were compared by one-way ANOVA with Sidak's multiple comparisons tests. In TCRdb, the immuneACCESS table is reduced to in-frame sequences with V and J assigned. These tables do not hold every clone; where another copy was compared, an unresolved V gene accounts for under half, and the others remain unexplained. V, J and clone size are those of that table, while D and trimming were read from the DNA. Counted in this sample were 130,000 to 150,000 clones; roughly nine tenths of them appeared once. In total, the top ten clones hold around 5% of the sample.

The investigation overall reported the following: Nearly half of unique spike-specific TCRs reportedly recognized epitopes outside regions mutated in the B.1.351 and B.1.1.7 variants. No day 14 peak-response samples were available, so repertoires were characterized only after the peak T cell response. A significant rise in spike-specific TCR breadth and depth was observed after two AZD1222 doses relative to day 0 and relative to MenACWY recipients. Vaccine-associated CD4 TCRs spanned the whole spike protein, with dominant responses in regions 160-218 and 743-854. In the small 56-69-year group, the increase in depth fell short of significance, most likely because of low power. Most participants were white British and females outnumbered males, and the authors suggested that clonal diversity may have been underestimated. Conclusions about previously exposed vaccinees were limited because only a handful of AZD1222 recipients were SARS-CoV-2 seropositive at baseline.

The CDR3 covers 15 residues, taking in both the cysteine and the phenylalanine. Only CDR3 DNA remains: 45 bases, in frame from the first base. The germline V gene (reference sequence) specifies SGHNT as CDR1 and YYREEE as CDR2. Trimming removed 0 bases from V and 4 bases from J; the gene matches leave 1 base unexplained. The sample here was peripheral blood, taken on day 0 of AZD1222 vaccination. The receptor chain draws on TRBV5-4 and TRBJ2-7, with 13 central nucleotides matching TRBD2. The sequence came from an adult in good health. At the DNA level, the sequence is TGTGCCAGCAGCTTGGGACTAGCGGGAGGATACGAGCAGTACTTC. Protein translation: CASSLGLAGGYEQYF.